The 20 T cell receptor beta chains in this list originate from one sample, sequenced in a study of blood T cells in healthy people across ages. Next came a second PCR, run for about 7 to 12 cycles, which used a sample-barcoded 5' primer along with a J-beta primer mix. TCRdb processed the 5' RACE reads anew with MiXCR; each CDR3 protein has one entry. The table has hundreds of thousands of distinct CDR3 sequences, more than 50% seen once. The sample taken for sequencing was blood. The receptors here all came from a man aged 35-49 years in good health.

The CDR3 loop is CASSSLAGASYF. The DNA of the CDR3 is TGTGCCAGCAGTTCACTAGCGGGGGCTTCGTATTTT. The V call is TRBV12-3 or TRBV12-4, the J call TRBJ2-3; the match to TRBD2 covers 11 bases. CDR3 length equals 12 residues. With 4 bases clipped from V and 14 bases from J, the junction kept 5 bases outside the gene matches.

This clonotype was seen only once. This rearrangement joins TRBV20-1 to TRBJ2-5; 9 bases map to TRBD2. CDR1 and CDR2 (germline): DFQATT, SNEGSKA (reference sequence). CDR3 length: 16 residues. V trimming: 3 bases; J trimming: 5 bases; junction bases outside the gene matches: 13. The CDR3 is CSASDIAGATTETQYF. The CDR3, as DNA: TGCAGTGCTAGCGATATAGCGGGGGCCACCACCGAGACCCAGTACTTC.

The chain uses TRBV12-3 or TRBV12-4 and TRBJ1-1, with 7 bases fitting TRBD1. There are 13 residues in the CDR3. Germline trimming cut 7 bases from V and 6 bases from J; bases unmatched to any gene: 8. For the CDR3, the DNA is TGTGCCAGCAACATAGACAGGGCCGCTGAAGCTTTCTTT. Its translation: CASNIDRAAEAFF.

The V call is TRBV10-3, the J call TRBJ1-2; D might be TRBD1 (6 bases). V lost 11 bases and J lost 3, with 16 bases in between. The CDR3 loop spans 13 amino acids. Germline V gene sequence: CDR1 ENHRY, CDR2 SYGVKD. The CDR3 DNA reads as TGTGCCGTCACGGAGGACAGAGACTATGGCTACACCTTC. Its protein product is CAVTEDRDYGYTF.

In its sample, this clonotype was seen a few times. The rearrangement links TRBV6-6 to TRBJ2-6, with D unclear. CDR1 and CDR2 from the germline V gene are MNHNY and SVGAGI (reference sequence). The CDR3 extends over 15 amino acids. V was shortened by 5 bases and J by 5 bases, with 13 bases between the two germline ends. The CDR3 DNA sequence: TGTGCCAGCAGTCCCCAGCGTGTTCGGGCCAACGTCCTGACTTTC. It specifies CASSPQRVRANVLTF.

The chain is built from TRBV28 and TRBJ2-5; weak D call: TRBD1 (6 bases). In germline, CDR1 is MDHEN, CDR2 SYDVKM. CDR3 length: 12 amino acids. V lost 4 bases and J 11 bases, leaving 14 bases between the germline ends. CDR3 in amino acids: CASSSNRAGQYF. CDR3 DNA sequence: TGTGCCAGCAGTTCCAACAGGGCAGGGCAGTACTTC.

The sample holds a few counts of this clonotype. This chain connects TRBV28 to TRBJ2-7; D perhaps matches TRBD1 (5 bases). CDR1 MDHEN and CDR2 SYDVKM come from the germline V gene. The CDR3 consists of 14 residues. V dropped 3 bases and J dropped 7 bases, with 16 bases sitting between them. This chain's CDR3 is CASSLSGLYNEQYF. The CDR3, as DNA: TGTGCCAGCAGTTTGTCAGGGCTCTACAATGAGCAGTACTTC.

The genes are TRBV3-1 and TRBJ2-5; 7 positions agree with TRBD1. Trimming cost V 3 bases and J 11 bases; bases outside gene matches: 18. Germline assignment: CDR1 LGHDT and CDR2 YNNKEL (reference sequence). This CDR3 has 16 residues. The CDR3 DNA follows: TGTGCCAGCAGCCATGCCCCGGGACAGCGAAACCTTAGACAGTACTTC. The encoded protein is CASSHAPGQRNLRQYF.

This clonotype was recorded only once. Germline is not matched at one junction end, which may reflect a read error. V is TRBV7-2 and J is TRBJ1-2; D ambiguous. The CDR3 spans 13 residues. Germline loops: CDR1 SGHTA, CDR2 FQGNSA. The CDR3 spells CASSFGQTYGYIF. CDR3 DNA: TGTGCCAGCAGCTTCGGGCAGACCTATGGCTACATCTTC.

This chain links TRBV28 with TRBJ2-5, with D possibly being TRBD2 (5 bases). The end of the DNA aligns better with TRBJ2-7, so the J call may be wrong. This CDR3 has 15 amino acids. Germline CDR1 is MDHEN and CDR2 is SYDVKM. The CDR3 region is CASSFGTRGSYEQYF. In DNA, the CDR3 is TGTGCCAGCAGTTTCGGAACACGGGGCTCCTACGAGCAGTACTTC.

The chain combines TRBV6-1 with TRBJ2-7; TRBD1 agrees at 9 bases. Germline assignment: CDR1 MNHNS and CDR2 SASEGT. Germline trimming cut 8 bases from V and 4 bases from J; bases unmatched to any gene: 12. The CDR3 has 15 amino acids. The CDR3 reads CASAPFLGQGYEQYF. In DNA form, the CDR3 reads TGTGCCAGCGCTCCCTTTCTGGGACAGGGTTACGAGCAGTACTTC.

In this sample, this clonotype turned up a few times. This chain uses TRBV7-2 with TRBJ2-7; TRBD2 matches 8 bases. The germline V gene encodes CDR1 SGHTA and CDR2 FQGNSA. V shed 1 base, J shed 5 bases, and the junction held 10 bases outside the gene matches. The CDR3 extends over 16 amino acids. The CDR3 coding sequence is TGTGCCAGCAGCTTAGGCTCCGGGACTAGTCGCGACGAGCAGTACTTC. It specifies CASSLGSGTSRDEQYF. Together with reference TRBV7-2 and TRBJ2-7, the CDR3 gives the full variable domain: GAGVSQSPSNKVTEKGKDVELRCDPISGHTALYWYRQSLGQGLEFLIYFQGNSAPDKSGLPSDRFSAERTGGSVSTLTIQRTQQEDSAVYLCASSLGSGTSRDEQYFGPGTRLTVT.

This clonotype was observed a few times. A junction end diverges from the germline sequence, so it may reflect a read error. This chain joins TRBV4-3 and TRBJ2-1; 10 bases line up with TRBD2. Germline V lookup: CDR1 LGHNA, CDR2 YSLEER. The CDR3 runs 17 residues. The CDR3 DNA follows: TGTGCCAGCAGCCAAGACCCTAGCGGGAGCTCCTACAATGAGCAGTTCTTC. Encoded protein: CASSQDPSGSSYNEQFF.

The CDR3 bases are TGTGCCAGCAGTTTATCTCTGGGGGCAAGGGAAAACATTCAGTACTTC. It yields the protein CASSLSLGARENIQYF. The gene calls are TRBV27 and TRBJ2-4; D is perhaps TRBD1 (6 bases). This CDR3 has 16 amino acids. The V and J ends lost 0 bases and 5 bases respectively, with 14 bases between them. CDR1 is MNHEY, CDR2 SMNVEV, per germline (reference sequence).

The rearrangement uses TRBV20-1 and TRBJ1-2; D is possibly TRBD1 (5 bases). CDR1 and CDR2 from the germline V gene are DFQATT and SNEGSKA (reference sequence). V was pared by 1 base and J by 4 bases, with 13 bases between. CDR3 length: 14 residues. The CDR3 DNA sequence: TGCAGTGCTAGAGCCGGCAGGGACTTCTATGGCTACACCTTC. The encoded protein is CSARAGRDFYGYTF.

The V call is TRBV20-1, the J call TRBJ2-3; TRBD2 matches 8 bases. The V gene's germline CDR1 is DFQATT and CDR2 SNEGSKA (reference sequence). Trimming removed 3 bases from V and 3 bases from J; junction bases left unmatched: 11. The CDR3 loop spans 16 amino acids. The CDR3 DNA follows: TGCAGTGCTAGGTTATTGACAGGCGGGGGGACAGATACGCAGTATTTT. It codes for CSARLLTGGGTDTQYF.

The chain carries TRBV6-5 and TRBJ2-4; D could derive from TRBD1 or TRBD2 (5 bases each). The J call is doubtful: the DNA matches TRBJ2-5 better. The CDR3 consists of 17 residues. Germline V gene lookup returns CDR1 MNHEY and CDR2 SVGAGI. The CDR3 protein is CASSSKNLGRSQETQYF. In nucleotides, the CDR3 is TGTGCCAGCAGTTCGAAGAACTTGGGACGGAGCCAAGAGACCCAGTACTTC.

The gene calls are TRBV24-1 and TRBJ2-3, with a tentative D call TRBD1 (5 bases). The length of the CDR3 is 14 residues. From germline, CDR1 is KGHDR and CDR2 SFDVKD. The V gene lost 8 bases and the J gene lost 0 bases, with 11 bases spanning the gap. CDR3 bases: TGTGCCACCAACGACAGTCGGAGCACAGATACGCAGTATTTT. This gives the protein CATNDSRSTDTQYF.

This clonotype was picked up many times. This CDR3 reads CASSGAETDTQYF. Written as DNA, the CDR3 is TGTGCCAGCAGTGGAGCGGAAACAGATACGCAGTATTTT. V and J are TRBV6-4 and TRBJ2-3; the D gene is possibly TRBD2 (5 bases). Germline V lookup: CDR1 MRHNA, CDR2 SNTAGT. This CDR3 has 13 amino acids. V lost 4 bases to trimming and J lost 3 bases, with 8 bases between them.

This clonotype was detected a few times. The rearrangement uses TRBV24-1 and TRBJ2-3, with TRBD2 matching over 9 bases. J was trimmed by 2 bases and V by 3 bases; bases with no gene match: 5. CDR1 is KGHDR and CDR2 is SFDVKD in the germline V gene. The CDR3 is 16 residues long. The CDR3 DNA sequence: TGTGCCACCAGTGATCGGGCTAGCGGGACCACAGATACGCAGTATTTT. Its translation: CATSDRASGTTDTQYF.